One sample yielded the 14 T cell receptor beta chains listed below, sequenced in a study of identifying expanded T cells in peripheral blood. Assay: immunoSEQ multiplex PCR; the TCRdb copy retains only in-frame clones and omits some. Here the sample spans about 50,000 clones, under 85% being singletons. The material sequenced was blood. The source of these receptors is a person aged 18 to 75 in good health.

The genes are TRBV7-9 and TRBJ1-4, with D hard to call. The V gene lost 6 bases and the J gene lost 1 base, with 12 bases spanning the gap. The germline CDR1 and CDR2 sequences are SEHNR and FQNEAQ (reference sequence). The CDR3 totals 15 residues. CDR3 residues: CASRSDRGTNEKLFF. CDR3 DNA sequence: TGTGCCAGCAGGTCCGATCGTGGAACTAATGAAAAACTGTTTTTT.

The chain recombines TRBV7-3 with TRBJ1-1; no reliable D call. V shed 11 bases and J shed 4 bases, with 20 bases lying between them. The CDR3 contains 14 residues. CDR1 SGHTA and CDR2 FQGTGA come from the germline V gene. This chain's CDR3 is CAGFGPGYGTEAFF. The DNA of the CDR3 is TGTGCCGGGTTCGGCCCGGGGTACGGCACTGAAGCTTTCTTT.

The genes are TRBV7-9 and TRBJ1-2, with 8 bases fitting TRBD1. The germline V gene encodes CDR1 SEHNR and CDR2 FQNEAQ (reference sequence). With 2 bases clipped from V and 2 bases from J, the junction kept 4 bases outside the gene matches. The CDR3 extends over 15 amino acids. The CDR3 sequence is CASSLTGTGNYGYTF. The CDR3 DNA is TGTGCCAGCAGCTTAACCGGGACAGGCAACTATGGCTACACCTTC. Supplemented by reference TRBV7-9 and TRBJ1-2, the full variable domain reads DTGVSQNPRHKITKRGQNVTFRCDPISEHNRLYWYRQTLGQGPEFLTYFQNEAQLEKSRLLSDRFSAERPKGSFSTLEIQRTEQGDSAMYLCASSLTGTGNYGYTFGSGTRLTVV.

This clone appeared a single time. The chain is built from TRBV10-2 and TRBJ2-1; 10 positions agree with TRBD2. This CDR3 is built from 17 residues. Germline-derived CDR1 and CDR2 are WSHSY and SAAADI. The J segment lost 0 bases and the V segment lost 8 bases, leaving 10 bases of the junction unmatched. CDR3 DNA: TGCGCCAGCCGGCAGATATCTAGCGGGAGCTCCTACAATGAGCAGTTCTTC. As protein: CASRQISSGSSYNEQFF.

The chain is built from TRBV5-4 and TRBJ2-2, with D possibly TRBD1 on 6 matching bases. Per germline, CDR1 SGHNT and CDR2 YYREEE (reference sequence). The CDR3 is made up of 15 amino acids. The V end lost 3 bases, the J end lost 2 bases, and 11 bases lay between the germline ends. This CDR3 is CASSSRTANTGELFF. In nucleotides, the CDR3 is TGTGCCAGCAGCTCCAGGACAGCTAACACCGGGGAGCTGTTTTTT.

The gene calls are TRBV10-2 and TRBJ2-2, with D uncertain. V shed 4 bases and J shed 6 bases, with 9 bases lying between them. Per germline, CDR1 WSHSY and CDR2 SAAADI. The CDR3 consists of 13 residues. The CDR3 sequence: CASSGRLPGELFF. The CDR3 DNA reads TGCGCCAGCAGTGGCCGACTCCCCGGGGAGCTGTTTTTT.

The chain couples TRBV6-6 to TRBJ2-3; 10 bases align to TRBD1. The junction had 5 bases not matched to a gene; V was cut back by 5 bases and J by 6 bases. Germline CDR1 is MNHNY and CDR2 is SVGAGI (reference sequence). The CDR3 contains 14 residues. The CDR3 DNA sequence: TGTGCCAGCAGTCGGACAGGGGGGTTGGATACGCAGTATTTT. Amino acid sequence: CASSRTGGLDTQYF.

Only one count was recorded for this clone. The chain couples TRBV27 to TRBJ1-2; 7 nucleotides align to TRBD1. The CDR3 runs to 15 residues. CDR1 is MNHEY and CDR2 is SMNVEV in the germline V gene (reference sequence). V dropped 0 bases and J dropped 4; count of bases not matched to a gene: 5. The CDR3 DNA is TGTGCCAGCAGTTTATCGAAGGGACAGTTCTATGGCTACACCTTC. Protein: CASSLSKGQFYGYTF.

This chain links TRBV5-4 with TRBJ2-5; TRBD2 agrees at 7 bases. V trimming: 1 base; J trimming: 9 bases; junction bases outside the gene matches: 6. This CDR3 contains 13 residues. CDR1 and CDR2 (germline): SGHNT, YYREEE (reference sequence). CDR3 amino acids: CASSLRLGGAQYF. CDR3 bases: TGTGCCAGCAGCTTGAGGCTTGGGGGGGCCCAGTACTTC.

The rearrangement uses TRBV21-1 and TRBJ1-3; no DNA check was done on the table's D call, TRBD1. TRBV21-1 is assigned pseudogene status. The CDR3 loop spans 15 amino acids. DNA for the CDR3: TGTGCCAGCAGATACAGGGGCCGGCCTGGGAACACCATATATTTT. Translation: CASRYRGRPGNTIYF.

The chain employs TRBV12-5 and TRBJ2-1; 10 bases are shared with TRBD2. J lost 4 bases, V lost 5 bases, and 14 bases had no gene match. The length of the CDR3 is 18 residues. Germline CDR1 and CDR2: LGHNT and FRNRAP. The CDR3 loop is CASGQPQVAGGGYNEQFF. Here the CDR3 DNA reads TGTGCTAGTGGTCAACCTCAGGTAGCGGGGGGCGGTTACAATGAGCAGTTCTTC.

The rearrangement uses TRBV5-5 and TRBJ1-5, with no clear D. Trimming removed 2 bases from V and 0 bases from J, with 6 bases in between. The CDR3 consists of 14 residues. CDR1 and CDR2 (germline): SGHKS, YYEKEE (reference sequence). The DNA for the CDR3 is TGTGCCAGCAGCTTCAGTTATAGCAATCAGCCCCAGCATTTT. Translated, it gives CASSFSYSNQPQHF. The whole variable domain, filled in from reference TRBV5-5 and TRBJ1-5, reads DAGVTQSPTHLIKTRGQQVTLRCSPISGHKSVSWYQQVLGQGPQFIFQYYEKEERGRGNFPDRFSARQFPNYSSELNVNALLLGDSALYLCASSFSYSNQPQHFGDGTRLSIL.

V gene TRBV5-1 combines with J gene TRBJ1-4, with TRBD1 as a possible D gene (6 bases). V lost 1 base, J lost 8 bases, and 18 bases lay in between. Germline lookup yields CDR1 SGHRS and CDR2 YFSETQ. This CDR3 contains 16 residues. CDR3 in amino acids: CASSLSSGGAGEKLFF. The CDR3 nucleotides read TGCGCCAGCAGCTTGTCCTCGGGGGGCGCCGGGGAAAAACTGTTTTTT.

The chain has TRBV7-2 and TRBJ2-7; the D is unclear. V gave up 1 base and J gave up 6 bases, with 4 bases separating them. Looked up from germline, CDR1 is SGHTA and CDR2 is FQGNSA. The CDR3 runs to 11 residues. The CDR3 is CASSLGPEQYF. The CDR3 coding sequence is TGTGCCAGCAGCTTAGGTCCCGAGCAGTACTTC.